One sample yielded the 16 T cell receptor beta chains listed below, sequenced in a study of regulatory T cells in long-lasting Graves disease. TCR beta libraries were built with iRepertoire HTBI primers and Arm-PCR of CDR3 regions. Using its own MiXCR run on the multiplex PCR reads, TCRdb lists one record per CDR3 protein. This table has roughly 510,000 distinct CDR3 sequences, 15% to 20% appearing once. Time point of the sample: newly diagnosed GD, antithyroid drugs for less than 3 months. PBMC-extracted RNA yielded the TCR library. These records were also assigned to another study, of T cells in Graves' hyperthyroidism and ophthalmopathy.

Sequencing used peripheral blood mononuclear cells (PBMCs), obtained at new diagnosis, from a patient treated with antithyroid drugs. These TCRs come from a man between 18 and 29 years old with Graves disease.

This clonotype was recorded at least ten times. The chain couples TRBV28 to TRBJ2-1; tentative D call: TRBD2 (6 bases). The CDR3 spans 12 residues. The germline CDR1 and CDR2 sequences are MDHEN and SYDVKM. Trimming took off 7 bases at V and 8 bases at J, with 12 bases between the two ends. DNA of the CDR3: TGTGCCAGCACCGCCGGGGGTTATGAGCAGTTCTTC. It yields the protein CASTAGGYEQFF.

The chain employs TRBV9 and TRBJ2-7; D not resolved. Trimming took 0 bases from V and 0 from J, leaving 13 bases between them. Germline V gene lookup returns CDR1 SGDLS and CDR2 YYNGEE. The CDR3 is 16 residues long. The CDR3 loop is CASSVEAGGSSYEQYF. For the CDR3, the DNA is TGTGCCAGCAGCGTAGAGGCTGGCGGTAGCTCCTACGAGCAGTACTTC.

This chain joins TRBV10-2 and TRBJ1-1; D is undetermined. The germline gives CDR1 WSHSY, CDR2 SAAADI. The CDR3 extends over 13 amino acids. V was trimmed by 4 bases and J by 4 bases, leaving 10 bases between them. As DNA, the CDR3 is TGCGCCAGCAGTGGGGCCACCGGCACTGAAGCTTTCTTT. Translation: CASSGATGTEAFF.

The V and J genes are TRBV6-1 and TRBJ1-4; 10 positions agree with TRBD1. The CDR3 covers 16 residues. The germline gives CDR1 MNHNS, CDR2 SASEGT. Trimming cost V 5 bases and J 0 bases; bases outside gene matches: 3. The CDR3 region has the DNA TGTGCCAGCAGTCGACAGGGGGCTTCAACTAATGAAAAACTGTTTTTT. Translated: CASSRQGASTNEKLFF.

The chain combines TRBV7-6 with TRBJ2-1; D may correspond to TRBD1 or TRBD2 (5 bases each). This CDR3 has 16 residues. Trimming took 4 bases from V and 6 from J, leaving 19 bases between them. The V gene's germline CDR1 is SGHVS and CDR2 FNYEAQ. This chain's CDR3 is CASSSSGIEGLNEQFF. In nucleotides, the CDR3 is TGTGCCAGCAGCTCATCAGGGATCGAGGGGCTCAATGAGCAGTTCTTC.

This chain connects TRBV7-8 to TRBJ1-2; D gene uncertain. V was cut by 2 bases and J by 4 bases, with 11 bases left in between. The germline gives CDR1 SGHVS, CDR2 FQNEAQ. The CDR3 loop spans 14 amino acids. CDR3 sequence (DNA): TGTGCCAGCAGCTTACAAGGTGGCTTCTATGGCTACACCTTC. Residues: CASSLQGGFYGYTF.

Ten or more counts support this clonotype. V gene TRBV10-3 combines with J gene TRBJ1-1; D possibly corresponds to TRBD1 (5 bases). CDR1 is ENHRY, CDR2 SYGVKD, per germline. The ends were cut back, 3 bases at V and 1 base at J, with 9 bases in the middle. The CDR3 extends over 14 amino acids. The CDR3 DNA reads as TGTGCCATCAGTGACGGGACCGGGAACACTGAAGCTTTCTTT. Its translation: CAISDGTGNTEAFF.

CDR3: CASSAETGTGVDTIYF. DNA of the CDR3: TGTGCCAGCAGCGCGGAGACAGGGACCGGAGTGGACACCATATATTTT. The rearrangement uses TRBV9 and TRBJ1-3, with 7 positions matching TRBD1. CDR1 and CDR2 from the germline V gene are SGDLS and YYNGEE. The CDR3 contains 16 residues. With 3 bases clipped from V and 8 bases from J, the junction kept 14 bases outside the gene matches.

This clonotype was seen a few times. CDR3 sequence: CSARVARGLDEKLFF. The CDR3 region has the DNA TGCAGTGCTAGAGTGGCCCGGGGATTAGATGAAAAACTGTTTTTT. This rearrangement joins TRBV20-1 to TRBJ1-4; no definite D call. Germline loops: CDR1 DFQATT, CDR2 SNEGSKA (reference sequence). This CDR3 has 15 amino acids. V was clipped by 1 base and J by 6 bases, with 15 bases between them.

The chain employs TRBV5-1 and TRBJ1-2; D possibly corresponds to TRBD1 (6 bases). This CDR3 region has 14 residues. The germline V gene has CDR1 SGHRS and CDR2 YFSETQ. Trimming took 6 bases from V and 1 from J, leaving 13 bases between them. The CDR3 DNA follows: TGCGCCAGCACAGGGACAAACAATAACTATGGCTACACCTTC. Amino acid sequence: CASTGTNNNYGYTF. The full variable domain, its missing parts supplied by reference TRBV5-1 and TRBJ1-2, is KAGVTQTPRYLIKTRGQQVTLSCSPISGHRSVSWYQQTPGQGLQFLFEYFSETQRNKGNFPGRFSGRQFSNSRSEMNVSTLELGDSALYLCASTGTNNNYGYTFGSGTRLTVV.

The rearrangement links TRBV6-5 to TRBJ2-6, with D possibly matching TRBD1 (6 bases). The CDR3 covers 15 residues. CDR1 and CDR2 (germline): MNHEY, SVGAGI. V shed 4 bases and J shed 2 bases, with 9 bases lying between them. The CDR3 DNA sequence: TGTGCCAGCAGTTCATACAGGGCTGGGGCCAACGTCCTGACTTTC. This gives the protein CASSSYRAGANVLTF.

This clonotype was seen more than once but under ten times. The chain is built from TRBV29-1 and TRBJ1-2; D is uncertain. Germline CDR1 reads SQVTM; CDR2 reads ANQGSEA. Trimming removed 2 bases from V and 3 bases from J, with 10 bases in between. The length of the CDR3 is 13 residues. CDR3 DNA sequence: TGCAGCGTTGAAAACCCGGAGGACTATGGCTACACCTTC. This encodes CSVENPEDYGYTF.

This clonotype was detected a few times. J is TRBJ2-7 and V is TRBV5-1, with a weak D call TRBD1 (6 bases). Germline V gives CDR1 SGHRS, CDR2 YFSETQ. The CDR3 covers 14 residues. V was pared by 1 base and J by 3 bases, with 11 bases between. The DNA of the CDR3 is TGCGCCAGCAGCTTGCTGGGACACTACTACGAGCAGTACTTC. It is translated as CASSLLGHYYEQYF.

This clonotype was observed a few times. This chain joins TRBV4-1 and TRBJ2-7; D might be TRBD1 (6 bases). The CDR3 consists of 17 residues. Between the trimmed V and J ends, which lost 4 bases and 3 bases, there was a span of 22 bases. The germline CDR1 and CDR2 sequences are MGHRA and YSYEKL. The CDR3 coding sequence is TGCGCCAGCAGCCCGCGGCTGTCCGGGACATTAAACTACGAGCAGTACTTC. Protein: CASSPRLSGTLNYEQYF.

This clonotype was seen ten or more times. The genes are TRBV20-1 and TRBJ2-7; 12 positions match TRBD2. The CDR3 contains 14 residues. J was trimmed by 3 bases and V by 6 bases; bases with no gene match: 6. From germline, CDR1 is DFQATT and CDR2 SNEGSKA (reference sequence). The CDR3 DNA is TGCAGTGCAGAGACTAGCGGGAGATTCTACGAGCAGTACTTC. This translates into CSAETSGRFYEQYF.

This clonotype was seen just once. V is TRBV9 and J is TRBJ2-2, with TRBD2 matching 7 bases. The J segment lost 5 bases and the V segment lost 3 bases, leaving 10 bases of the junction unmatched. Germline V gene sequence: CDR1 SGDLS, CDR2 YYNGEE. The CDR3 runs 16 residues. CDR3 coding DNA: TGTGCCAGCAGCGCGACGGGGGGTTTCGGTACCGGGGAGCTGTTTTTT. Translated, it gives CASSATGGFGTGELFF.